Listed below are T cell receptor beta chains from one sample, sequenced in a study of T cells in localized non-small cell lung cancer. Assay used: immunoSEQ multiplex PCR; TCRdb lists only in-frame clones, some missing. Of about 52,000 clones in the sample, around 87% are singletons; the top ten hold less than 20%. The sample here was PBMCs, taken before any cancer treatment. These receptors originate from a female donor with stage II lung adenocarcinoma. CDR3s include the opening cysteine and the closing phenylalanine or tryptophan. The order of the fields is V gene, J gene, clone size, D gene, CDR3 protein, CDR3 DNA. The D gene is left open where the match is weak. Only part of the rows carry a size: once, few, many, or a class if the clone is expanded.

V: TRBV5-4; J: TRBJ2-4; size: -; D: -; CDR3: CASSLEQFGAKNIQYF; DNA: TGTGCCAGCAGCTTGGAACAGTTTGGGGCCAAAAACATTCAGTACTTC
V: TRBV5-6; J: TRBJ2-1; size: -; D: -; CDR3: CASSPRSYYPNYNEQFF; DNA: TGTGCCAGCAGCCCTCGAAGTTATTACCCTAATTACAATGAGCAGTTCTTC
V: TRBV10-3; J: TRBJ1-3; size: -; D: -; CDR3: CAISETGTTGNTIYF; DNA: TGTGCCATCAGTGAGACCGGGACAACGGGAAACACCATATATTTT
V: TRBV14; J: TRBJ2-1; size: -; D: TRBD2; CDR3: CASSRTSGINEQFF; DNA: TGTGCCAGCAGCCGGACTAGCGGAATCAATGAGCAGTTCTTC
V: TRBV27; J: TRBJ2-5; size: -; D: TRBD1; CDR3: CASSPGQGWETQYF; DNA: TGTGCCAGCAGCCCGGGACAGGGTTGGGAGACCCAGTACTTC
V: TRBV9; J: TRBJ1-6; size: -; D: TRBD1; CDR3: CASSPGDRDNSPLHF; DNA: TGTGCCAGCAGCCCAGGGGACAGGGATAATTCACCCCTCCACTTT
V: TRBV27; J: TRBJ2-1; size: -; D: -; CDR3: CASSFRLADLSYNEQFF; DNA: TGTGCCAGCAGTTTTCGATTGGCGGACCTCTCCTACAATGAGCAGTTCTTC
V: TRBV19; J: TRBJ1-1; size: once; D: -; CDR3: CASGRTTEAFF; DNA: TGTGCCAGTGGGCGGACCACTGAAGCTTTCTTT
V: TRBV7-7; J: TRBJ2-3; size: -; D: TRBD1; CDR3: CASSRQGPTDTQYF; DNA: TGTGCCAGCAGCCGACAGGGGCCCACAGATACGCAGTATTTT
V: TRBV27; J: TRBJ2-7; size: medium-sized; D: -; CDR3: CASSLVPGYEQYF; DNA: TGTGCCAGCAGCTTAGTTCCAGGGTACGAGCAGTACTTC
V: TRBV5-4; J: TRBJ1-1; size: -; D: -; CDR3: CATGGTEAFF; DNA: TGTGCCACCGGGGGGACTGAAGCTTTCTTT
V: TRBV19; J: TRBJ2-1; size: few; D: -; CDR3: CASINRGRDEQFF; DNA: TGTGCCAGTATCAACAGGGGGAGGGATGAGCAGTTCTTC
V: TRBV6-1; J: TRBJ2-7; size: once; D: TRBD1; CDR3: CASSGTGKSSYEQYF; DNA: TGTGCCAGCAGCGGGACAGGGAAGTCGTCCTACGAGCAGTACTTC
V: TRBV7-6; J: TRBJ2-7; size: -; D: -; CDR3: CASSLGGASYEQYF; DNA: TGTGCCAGCAGCTTAGGGGGGGCCTCCTACGAGCAGTACTTC
V: TRBV9; J: TRBJ1-6; size: -; D: TRBD1; CDR3: CASSGGDSFNSPLHF; DNA: TGTGCCAGCAGCGGGGGGGACAGCTTCAATTCACCCCTCCACTTT
V: TRBV6-6; J: TRBJ1-2; size: -; D: -; CDR3: CASSKYAEGLGYTF; DNA: TGTGCCAGCAGCAAATACGCAGAGGGCTTGGGCTACACCTTC
V: TRBV6-5; J: TRBJ1-2; size: -; D: TRBD1; CDR3: CASSYGAGGGYGYTF; DNA: TGTGCCAGCAGTTACGGGGCAGGGGGCGGCTATGGCTACACCTTC
V: TRBV5-4; J: TRBJ2-3; size: -; D: -; CDR3: CASSVRGGSSTDTQYF; DNA: TGTGCCAGCAGCGTTCGGGGCGGGTCTAGCACAGATACGCAGTATTTT
V: TRBV5-1; J: TRBJ2-1; size: -; D: -; CDR3: CASSLGGTRSLEQFF; DNA: TGCGCCAGCAGCTTGGGTGGGACTCGCTCGTTGGAGCAGTTCTTC
V: TRBV7-2; J: TRBJ2-2; size: -; D: -; CDR3: CASSLRLQVNTGELFF; DNA: TGTGCCAGCAGCTTAAGGTTACAGGTTAACACCGGGGAGCTGTTTTTT
V: TRBV19; J: TRBJ1-5; size: once; D: -; CDR3: CASSLQGYNQPQHF; DNA: TGTGCCAGTAGTCTTCAGGGGTACAATCAGCCCCAGCATTTT
V: TRBV27; J: TRBJ1-2; size: -; D: -; CDR3: CAPAHALGEGHYGYTF; DNA: TGTGCCCCAGCCCACGCCTTGGGGGAGGGTCACTATGGCTACACCTTC
V: TRBV14; J: TRBJ1-5; size: -; D: -; CDR3: CASSTGTLDPNQPQHF; DNA: TGTGCCAGCAGCACCGGGACCCTCGATCCCAATCAGCCCCAGCATTTT
V: TRBV4-2; J: TRBJ1-2; size: -; D: TRBD1; CDR3: CASSQGRTGDGYTF; DNA: TGTGCCAGCAGCCAAGGAAGGACAGGGGACGGCTACACCTTC
V: TRBV27; J: TRBJ1-2; size: -; D: -; CDR3: CASTSPRLGYGYTF; DNA: TGTGCCAGCACCTCCCCTAGGCTGGGCTATGGCTACACCTTC